A selection of T cell receptor beta chains follows, all from one sample in a study of regulatory T cells in long-lasting Graves disease. TCRdb re-derived calls from the multiplex PCR reads in MiXCR, one entry per CDR3 protein. The repertoire includes a few hundred thousand distinct CDR3 sequences, 20% to 30% of them detected once, and about a quarter sits in the top ten. The material was peripheral blood mononuclear cells (PBMCs), obtained when the disease was refractory, from a patient treated with antithyroid drugs. These receptors were obtained from a female donor with Graves disease. The CDR3 runs from the conserved cysteine through the conserved F or W. The order of the fields is V gene, D gene, J gene, clone size, CDR3 DNA, CDR3 protein. A D gene is named only where the DNA matches it firmly. A row's size may be missing; if present it is once, few, many or a size class.

v_call: TRBV2; d_call: NA; j_call: TRBJ1-5; clone_size: many; cdr3_nt: TGTGCCAGCAGAAACGAGAATAATCAGCCCCAGCATTTT; cdr3_aa: CASRNENNQPQHF
v_call: TRBV2; d_call: TRBD2; j_call: TRBJ2-5; clone_size: NA; cdr3_nt: TGTACCAGCAGCGGGACCTGGGGGGAGACCCAGTACTTC; cdr3_aa: CTSSGTWGETQYF
v_call: TRBV7-9; d_call: NA; j_call: TRBJ1-5; clone_size: NA; cdr3_nt: TGTGCCAGCAGCACGAGGAATCAGCCCCAGCATTTT; cdr3_aa: CASSTRNQPQHF
v_call: TRBV4-1; d_call: NA; j_call: TRBJ2-6; clone_size: NA; cdr3_nt: TGCGCCAGCAACCCGACAGGGGAGGGCTCTGGGGCCAACGTCCTGACTTTC; cdr3_aa: CASNPTGEGSGANVLTF
v_call: TRBV2; d_call: NA; j_call: TRBJ2-2; clone_size: many; cdr3_nt: TGTGCCAGCAGTGAAGTGGGGACGCTTAACACCGGGGAGCTGTTTTTT; cdr3_aa: CASSEVGTLNTGELFF
v_call: TRBV7-2; d_call: TRBD1; j_call: TRBJ1-3; clone_size: NA; cdr3_nt: TGTGCCAGCGGGACAGCTGGAAACACCATATATTTT; cdr3_aa: CASGTAGNTIYF
v_call: TRBV30; d_call: NA; j_call: TRBJ2-2; clone_size: NA; cdr3_nt: TGTGCCTGGAGTCCGGGGGCGGGTACCGGGGAGCTGTTTTTT; cdr3_aa: CAWSPGAGTGELFF
v_call: TRBV5-8; d_call: NA; j_call: TRBJ1-2; clone_size: NA; cdr3_nt: TGTGCCAGCTTCTTGAGACAAGGGCGGAACTATGGCTACACCTTC; cdr3_aa: CASFLRQGRNYGYTF
v_call: TRBV7-9; d_call: NA; j_call: TRBJ1-5; clone_size: many; cdr3_nt: TGTGCCAGCAGCTTAGGGCCAGAATATAGCAATCAGCCCCAGCATTTT; cdr3_aa: CASSLGPEYSNQPQHF
v_call: TRBV24-1; d_call: TRBD1; j_call: TRBJ2-3; clone_size: few; cdr3_nt: TGTGCCACCAGAGACCAGGGGGCCGCAGATACGCAGTATTTT; cdr3_aa: CATRDQGAADTQYF
v_call: TRBV7-3; d_call: TRBD2; j_call: TRBJ2-2; clone_size: NA; cdr3_nt: TGTGCCAGCAGCCGGGGACTAACGAACACCGGGGAGCTGTTTTTT; cdr3_aa: CASSRGLTNTGELFF
v_call: TRBV19; d_call: TRBD1; j_call: TRBJ1-1; clone_size: NA; cdr3_nt: TGTGCCAGTAGTCCCCAAGCGACAGGGAAAGCTGAAGCTTTCTTT; cdr3_aa: CASSPQATGKAEAFF
v_call: TRBV5-1; d_call: TRBD1; j_call: TRBJ2-2; clone_size: NA; cdr3_nt: TGCGCCAGCGCGGGACAGGGGTGCACCGGGGAGCTGTTTTTT; cdr3_aa: CASAGQGCTGELFF
v_call: TRBV20-1; d_call: NA; j_call: TRBJ1-4; clone_size: few; cdr3_nt: TGCAGTGCACAGGGTGGTGAAAAACTGTTTTTT; cdr3_aa: CSAQGGEKLFF
v_call: TRBV18; d_call: NA; j_call: TRBJ1-1; clone_size: few; cdr3_nt: TGTGCCAGCTCATCGAACCTACAGGGGAACACTGAAGCTTTCTTT; cdr3_aa: CASSSNLQGNTEAFF
v_call: TRBV20-1; d_call: NA; j_call: TRBJ1-1; clone_size: NA; cdr3_nt: TGCAGTGCTAGACCGACGGGGTACGAAGCTTTCTTT; cdr3_aa: CSARPTGYEAFF
v_call: TRBV28; d_call: NA; j_call: TRBJ2-7; clone_size: many; cdr3_nt: TGTGCCAGCAGCACCATCATTCTCGGAAACTCCTACGAGCAGTACTTC; cdr3_aa: CASSTIILGNSYEQYF
v_call: TRBV5-6; d_call: TRBD1; j_call: TRBJ2-4; clone_size: NA; cdr3_nt: TGTGCCAGCAGTCATACAGGGGAACCGGAGTACTTC; cdr3_aa: CASSHTGEPEYF
v_call: TRBV6-2/TRBV6-3; d_call: TRBD2; j_call: TRBJ2-5; clone_size: NA; cdr3_nt: TGTGCCAGCAGTTACGATAAGCGGGAGGTACGGGAGACCCAGTACTTC; cdr3_aa: CASSYDKREVRETQYF
v_call: TRBV18; d_call: TRBD1; j_call: TRBJ1-2; clone_size: few; cdr3_nt: TGTGCCAGCACCAGTCTATTGACAGGGCAAGGCTACACCTTC; cdr3_aa: CASTSLLTGQGYTF
v_call: TRBV29-1; d_call: NA; j_call: TRBJ2-5; clone_size: few; cdr3_nt: TGCAGCGTTGAGGGGTTAGGGTCGGAGACCCAGTACTTC; cdr3_aa: CSVEGLGSETQYF
v_call: TRBV27; d_call: NA; j_call: TRBJ1-2; clone_size: NA; cdr3_nt: TGTGCCAGCAGACCGGGGGGCGCGTATGGCTACACCTTC; cdr3_aa: CASRPGGAYGYTF
v_call: TRBV5-6; d_call: NA; j_call: TRBJ1-6; clone_size: NA; cdr3_nt: TGTGCCAGCAGCTTCGGGACTGGAAACTCACCCCTCCACTTT; cdr3_aa: CASSFGTGNSPLHF
v_call: TRBV20-1; d_call: NA; j_call: TRBJ1-3; clone_size: NA; cdr3_nt: TGCAGCCTTAAGAGCTCTGGAAACACCATATATTTT; cdr3_aa: CSLKSSGNTIYF
v_call: TRBV20-1; d_call: NA; j_call: TRBJ2-5; clone_size: NA; cdr3_nt: TGCAGTGCTAGAGATAGTTCGGCAGTACAAGAGACCCAGTACTTC; cdr3_aa: CSARDSSAVQETQYF
v_call: TRBV6-2/TRBV6-3; d_call: NA; j_call: TRBJ1-2; clone_size: NA; cdr3_nt: TGTGCCAGCAGTTACGAGGAGTTGGTTCGGGGCTACACCTTC; cdr3_aa: CASSYEELVRGYTF
v_call: TRBV2; d_call: NA; j_call: TRBJ2-7; clone_size: many; cdr3_nt: TGTGCCAGCAGTGTAATCAGGGTCTACGAGCAGTACTTC; cdr3_aa: CASSVIRVYEQYF
v_call: TRBV25-1; d_call: NA; j_call: TRBJ2-7; clone_size: NA; cdr3_nt: TGTGCCAGCAGTGAATATCCAGGGAAGGAGAGCTCCTACGAGCAGTACTTC; cdr3_aa: CASSEYPGKESSYEQYF
v_call: TRBV27; d_call: NA; j_call: TRBJ1-6; clone_size: NA; cdr3_nt: TGTGCCAGCAGTTTTTCTGAAGCTTCACCCCTCCACTTT; cdr3_aa: CASSFSEASPLHF
v_call: TRBV28; d_call: NA; j_call: TRBJ2-2; clone_size: many; cdr3_nt: TGTGCCAGCAATGGGGGCGCGAACACCGGGGAGCTGTTTTTT; cdr3_aa: CASNGGANTGELFF
v_call: TRBV6-1; d_call: NA; j_call: TRBJ2-7; clone_size: many; cdr3_nt: TGTGCCAGCAGTCTTCGGGGGACCTACGAGCAGTACTTC; cdr3_aa: CASSLRGTYEQYF
v_call: TRBV7-2; d_call: TRBD2; j_call: TRBJ2-7; clone_size: few; cdr3_nt: TGTGCCAGCAGCCAGGGGTTTAGCGGGAGCTTGGCTTTTTGGTACTTC; cdr3_aa: CASSQGFSGSLAFWYF
v_call: TRBV4-3; d_call: NA; j_call: TRBJ1-5; clone_size: NA; cdr3_nt: TGCGCCAGCAGCCAAGGAACAGGGAGAAATCAGCCCCAGCATTTT; cdr3_aa: CASSQGTGRNQPQHF
v_call: TRBV20-1; d_call: NA; j_call: TRBJ1-1; clone_size: many; cdr3_nt: TGCAGTGCTAGTTATGGGGTCAGACTAAACACTGAAGCTTTCTTT; cdr3_aa: CSASYGVRLNTEAFF
v_call: TRBV5-1; d_call: NA; j_call: TRBJ2-3; clone_size: NA; cdr3_nt: TGCGCCAGCAGCTTGGCACGGGGGCTCACAGATACGCAGTATTTT; cdr3_aa: CASSLARGLTDTQYF
v_call: TRBV7-9; d_call: TRBD2; j_call: TRBJ2-7; clone_size: few; cdr3_nt: TGTGCCAGCAGCGATGGACTAGCGGGAATTTACGAGCAGTACTTC; cdr3_aa: CASSDGLAGIYEQYF
v_call: TRBV7-9; d_call: NA; j_call: TRBJ2-3; clone_size: NA; cdr3_nt: TGTGCCAGCAGCTTAGCACAGGGAGGTTGGACAGATACGCAGTATTTT; cdr3_aa: CASSLAQGGWTDTQYF
v_call: TRBV11-2; d_call: NA; j_call: TRBJ2-1; clone_size: few; cdr3_nt: TGTGCCAGCAGCTTAGTCGCTTCCAGCTCCTACAATGAGCAGTTCTTC; cdr3_aa: CASSLVASSSYNEQFF
v_call: TRBV19; d_call: NA; j_call: TRBJ1-5; clone_size: NA; cdr3_nt: TGTGCCAGTAGTCGTCTGGGAGAGGTAGGTCAGCCCCAGCATTTT; cdr3_aa: CASSRLGEVGQPQHF
v_call: TRBV20-1; d_call: NA; j_call: TRBJ2-3; clone_size: NA; cdr3_nt: TGCAGTGCTGGACGGGACGGCACAGATACGCAGTATTTT; cdr3_aa: CSAGRDGTDTQYF
v_call: TRBV10-2; d_call: NA; j_call: TRBJ2-5; clone_size: NA; cdr3_nt: TGCGCCAGCATGAAACCAGCAGAGACCCAGTACTTC; cdr3_aa: CASMKPAETQYF
v_call: TRBV4-1; d_call: NA; j_call: TRBJ2-5; clone_size: many; cdr3_nt: TGCGCCAGCAGCCGGGGCGGACAAGAGACCCAGTACTTC; cdr3_aa: CASSRGGQETQYF
v_call: TRBV11-2; d_call: TRBD1; j_call: TRBJ2-5; clone_size: many; cdr3_nt: TGTGCCAGCAGCCAGGACAGGATAGAGACCCAGTACTTC; cdr3_aa: CASSQDRIETQYF
v_call: TRBV7-9; d_call: TRBD2; j_call: TRBJ2-7; clone_size: NA; cdr3_nt: TGTGCCAGCAGCCCCCGGCAAATAGCGGGAGCAAAGCAGTACTTC; cdr3_aa: CASSPRQIAGAKQYF
v_call: TRBV2; d_call: TRBD2; j_call: TRBJ2-7; clone_size: many; cdr3_nt: TGTGCCAGCAGTGGAGCGACTAGCGGGAGTTACGAGCAGTACTTC; cdr3_aa: CASSGATSGSYEQYF
v_call: TRBV27; d_call: NA; j_call: TRBJ1-5; clone_size: NA; cdr3_nt: TGTGCCAGCAGCCTTCATGGGGGGCTCTCTCGGCCCCAGCATTTT; cdr3_aa: CASSLHGGLSRPQHF
v_call: TRBV30; d_call: NA; j_call: TRBJ2-7; clone_size: few; cdr3_nt: TGTGCCTGGAGTGTAGGCAGCTACTACGAGCAGTACTTC; cdr3_aa: CAWSVGSYYEQYF
v_call: TRBV7-2; d_call: NA; j_call: TRBJ1-4; clone_size: NA; cdr3_nt: TGTGCCAGCAGCTACGCGGTCCACAGAGAGGAAAAACTGTTTTTT; cdr3_aa: CASSYAVHREEKLFF
v_call: TRBV6-1; d_call: NA; j_call: TRBJ2-7; clone_size: NA; cdr3_nt: TGTGCCAGCAGTGAACCAGGGGAACCGTCCTACGAGCAGTACTTC; cdr3_aa: CASSEPGEPSYEQYF
v_call: TRBV20-1; d_call: NA; j_call: TRBJ1-1; clone_size: few; cdr3_nt: TGCAGTGCTAGGTGGAGCAGCCTCCTTGACACTGAAGCTTTCTTT; cdr3_aa: CSARWSSLLDTEAFF
v_call: TRBV9; d_call: NA; j_call: TRBJ1-5; clone_size: NA; cdr3_nt: TGTGCCAGCAGCGAGGGGGACATTAATCAGCCCCAGCATTTT; cdr3_aa: CASSEGDINQPQHF
v_call: TRBV6-2/TRBV6-3; d_call: NA; j_call: TRBJ1-3; clone_size: few; cdr3_nt: TGTGCCAGCAGACGGGACTCGTCTGGAAACACCATATATTTT; cdr3_aa: CASRRDSSGNTIYF
v_call: TRBV18; d_call: NA; j_call: TRBJ2-5; clone_size: few; cdr3_nt: TGTGCCAGCTCACCACCACCAGTTGGTCAGGAGACCCAGTACTTC; cdr3_aa: CASSPPPVGQETQYF
v_call: TRBV5-1; d_call: NA; j_call: TRBJ1-1; clone_size: NA; cdr3_nt: TGCGCCAGCAGCTTGGAGGACGGGGTGAACACTGAAGCTTTCTTT; cdr3_aa: CASSLEDGVNTEAFF
v_call: TRBV2; d_call: TRBD1; j_call: TRBJ2-2; clone_size: many; cdr3_nt: TGTGCCAGCAGACCCGGGACAGGGAACACCGGGGAGCTGTTTTTT; cdr3_aa: CASRPGTGNTGELFF
v_call: TRBV30; d_call: TRBD2; j_call: TRBJ2-3; clone_size: NA; cdr3_nt: TGTGCCTGGAGAACTAGCGCCACTAGCACAGATACGCAGTATTTT; cdr3_aa: CAWRTSATSTDTQYF
v_call: TRBV19; d_call: TRBD1; j_call: TRBJ1-5; clone_size: few; cdr3_nt: TGTGCCAGTTGCGAGTACAGGGGACGAAATCAGCCCCAGCATTTT; cdr3_aa: CASCEYRGRNQPQHF
v_call: TRBV5-1; d_call: NA; j_call: TRBJ1-4; clone_size: few; cdr3_nt: TGCGCCAGCAGCTTGGCCGCGGGTGGAACTAATGAAAAACTGTTTTTT; cdr3_aa: CASSLAAGGTNEKLFF
v_call: TRBV9; d_call: TRBD1; j_call: TRBJ1-2; clone_size: few; cdr3_nt: TGTGCCAGCAGCGTAAACAGGGGCGCTTTCCATGGCTACACCTTC; cdr3_aa: CASSVNRGAFHGYTF